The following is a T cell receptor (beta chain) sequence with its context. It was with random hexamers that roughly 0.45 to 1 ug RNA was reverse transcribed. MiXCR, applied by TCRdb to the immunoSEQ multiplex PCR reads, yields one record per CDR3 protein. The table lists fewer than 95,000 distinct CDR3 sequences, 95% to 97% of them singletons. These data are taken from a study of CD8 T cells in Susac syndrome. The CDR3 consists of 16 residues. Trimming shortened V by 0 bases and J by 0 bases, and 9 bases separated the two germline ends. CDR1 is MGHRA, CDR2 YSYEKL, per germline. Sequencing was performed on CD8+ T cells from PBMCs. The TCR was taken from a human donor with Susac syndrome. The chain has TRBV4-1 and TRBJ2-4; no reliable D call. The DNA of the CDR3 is TGCGCCAGCAGCCAAGATCCGGCCATAGCCAAAAACATTCAGTACTTC. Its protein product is CASSQDPAIAKNIQYF.